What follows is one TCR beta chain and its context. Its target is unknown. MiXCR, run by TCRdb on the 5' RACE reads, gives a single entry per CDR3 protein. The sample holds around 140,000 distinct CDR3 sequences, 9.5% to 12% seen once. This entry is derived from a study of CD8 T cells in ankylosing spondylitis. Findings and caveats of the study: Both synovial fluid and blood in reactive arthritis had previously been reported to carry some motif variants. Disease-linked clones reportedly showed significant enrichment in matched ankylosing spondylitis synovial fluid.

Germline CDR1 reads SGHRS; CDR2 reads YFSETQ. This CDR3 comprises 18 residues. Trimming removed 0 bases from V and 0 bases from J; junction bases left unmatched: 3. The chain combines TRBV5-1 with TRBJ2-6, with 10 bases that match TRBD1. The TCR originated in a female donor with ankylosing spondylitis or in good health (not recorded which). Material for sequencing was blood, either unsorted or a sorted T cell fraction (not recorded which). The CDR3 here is CASSLAGTGASGANVLTF. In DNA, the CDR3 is TGCGCCAGCAGCTTGGCGGGGACAGGGGCCTCTGGGGCCAACGTCCTGACTTTC.